The 28 T cell receptor beta chains below come from one sample, sequenced in a study of PD-1 blockade in classical Hodgkin lymphoma. Profiling relied on immunoSEQ multiplex PCR, and the TCRdb table lists in-frame clones only, not all of them. This table has over 11,000 clones, around four fifths appearing once. Brentuximab vedotin exposure varied among the patients, all of whom had relapsed after autologous stem cell transplantation. The sequencing here drew on peripheral blood mononuclear cells (PBMCs), taken before the second cycle of nivolumab. These receptor sequences come from a human donor with classical Hodgkin lymphoma.

Regarding this clone: At one end the junction does not follow the germline gene, possibly because of a read error. The chain links TRBV28 to TRBJ2-7; 8 nucleotides line up with TRBD2. Germline V gene sequence: CDR1 MDHEN, CDR2 SYDVKM. The CDR3 has 16 residues. DNA of the CDR3: TGTGCCAGCAGTTTTGAGCGGGGGAAACCCTCCCACGAGCAGTACTTC. Protein sequence: CASSFERGKPSHEQYF.

The rearrangement links TRBV9 to TRBJ1-2; D gene ambiguous. Trimming took off 3 bases at V and 8 bases at J, with 14 bases between the two ends. The CDR3 has 13 residues. Germline CDR1 and CDR2: SGDLS and YYNGEE. The CDR3 bases are TGTGCCAGCAGCGCCATAGCGGGTATCGGCTACACCTTC. Translation: CASSAIAGIGYTF.

The chain combines TRBV5-1 with TRBJ2-7, with 7 bases identical to TRBD1. The V gene's germline CDR1 is SGHRS and CDR2 YFSETQ. The CDR3 spans 17 residues. V lost 4 bases to trimming and J lost 2 bases; unmatched junction nucleotides: 15. The CDR3 bases are TGCGCCAGCAGCCAAACCCTTGGTTGGACAGGTGCCTACGAGCAGTACTTC. This sequence encodes CASSQTLGWTGAYEQYF.

The rearrangement joins TRBV6-5 to TRBJ1-2; the match to TRBD1 covers 7 bases. The CDR3 loop spans 14 amino acids. With V trimmed by 4 bases and J by 14 bases, 16 bases remained unmatched. Germline lookup yields CDR1 MNHEY and CDR2 SVGAGI. The DNA for the CDR3 is TGTGCCAGCAGTTGGGGAGGACAGGTACAAGTGTGGACCTTC. Translating it yields CASSWGGQVQVWTF.

The sample holds a few counts of this clone. V and J are TRBV29-1 and TRBJ1-2; possibly TRBD1 for D (6 bases). The V end lost 6 bases, the J end lost 5 bases, and 19 bases lay between the germline ends. The CDR3 has 14 amino acids. The V gene's germline CDR1 is SQVTM and CDR2 ANQGSEA. CDR3 sequence: CSVGGAGAIYGYTF. In DNA form, the CDR3 reads TGCAGCGTGGGGGGTGCGGGGGCGATTTATGGCTACACCTTC.

The chain carries TRBV19 and TRBJ1-2; D not certain. V gave up 3 bases and J gave up 2 bases, with 7 bases separating them. Germline loops: CDR1 LNHDA, CDR2 SQIVND (reference sequence). This CDR3 has 13 residues. CDR3: CASSIRQNYGYTF. DNA of the CDR3: TGTGCCAGTAGTATTCGCCAGAACTATGGCTACACCTTC.

The chain uses TRBV7-2 and TRBJ1-5; D is uncertain. Germline V lookup: CDR1 SGHTA, CDR2 FQGNSA. The CDR3 runs to 13 residues. V was cut by 2 bases and J by 7 bases, with 9 bases left in between. The DNA for the CDR3 is TGTGCCAGCAGCTTAATTGCTGTGCAGCCCCAGCATTTT. Translating it yields CASSLIAVQPQHF.

This sequence joins TRBV13 and TRBJ2-7, with D perhaps assigned TRBD1 or TRBD2 (5 bases each). Germline values: CDR1 PRHDT, CDR2 FYEKMQ (reference sequence). Trimming shortened V by 7 bases and J by 3 bases, and 13 bases separated the two germline ends. The CDR3 totals 13 residues. The CDR3 region has the DNA TGTGCCAGCAACGTCCGAGGGGTCTACGAGCAGTACTTC. Translation: CASNVRGVYEQYF. The full variable domain, its missing parts supplied by reference TRBV13 and TRBJ2-7, is AAGVIQSPRHLIKEKRETATLKCYPIPRHDTVYWYQQGPGQDPQFLISFYEKMQSDKGSIPDRFSAQQFSDYHSELNMSSLELGDSALYFCASNVRGVYEQYFGPGTRLTVT.

The CDR3 region is CASSMGTSSSGNTIYF. CDR3 nucleotide sequence: TGTGCCAGCAGCATGGGGACTTCCAGCTCTGGAAACACCATATATTTT. The chain joins TRBV5-8 to TRBJ1-3, with TRBD1 as a possible D gene (5 bases). Germline CDR1 reads SGHTS; CDR2 reads YDEGEE. V lost 4 bases to trimming and J lost 0 bases, with 14 bases between them. This CDR3 comprises 16 residues.

This clone was counted a few times. The rearrangement links TRBV6-1 to TRBJ1-1; possible D gene TRBD1, 5 bases. The CDR3 consists of 14 residues. Germline-derived CDR1 and CDR2 are MNHNS and SASEGT. Trimming shortened V by 7 bases and J by 8 bases, and 20 bases separated the two germline ends. This CDR3 is CASTVPRDLSEAFF. The CDR3 DNA reads as TGTGCCAGCACCGTTCCCCGGGACCTAAGCGAAGCTTTCTTT.

This clone was seen just once. This chain links TRBV10-1 with TRBJ1-1, with D hard to call. V was pared by 3 bases and J by 1 base, with 12 bases between. This CDR3 is 15 amino acids long. Germline loops: CDR1 WNHNN, CDR2 SYGVQD (reference sequence). The CDR3 DNA reads TGCGCCAGCAGTGATATGTCAGGCAAGAACACTGAAGCTTTCTTT. It yields the protein CASSDMSGKNTEAFF.

CDR3 DNA: TGTGCCAGCAGTTTGGCGGCGGGGAACACTGAAGCTTTCTTT. It encodes CASSLAAGNTEAFF. The gene calls are TRBV28 and TRBJ1-1; no definite D call. CDR1 and CDR2 from the germline V gene are MDHEN and SYDVKM. Trimming stripped 3 bases from V and 1 base from J, with 9 bases between. The CDR3 extends over 14 amino acids. The full variable domain, completed using reference TRBV28 and TRBJ1-1, is DVKVTQSSRYLVKRTGEKVFLECVQDMDHENMFWYRQDPGLGLRLIYFSYDVKMKEKGDIPEGYSVSREKKERFSLILESASTNQTSMYLCASSLAAGNTEAFFGQGTRLTVV.

The chain carries TRBV5-4 and TRBJ1-1, with 8 bases identical to TRBD1. The V gene's germline CDR1 is SGHNT and CDR2 YYREEE (reference sequence). V gave up 0 bases and J gave up 1 base; unmatched junction bases: 2. This CDR3 is built from 15 residues. The CDR3 nucleotides are TGTGCCAGCAGCTTGGACAGGGGGTGGAACACTGAAGCTTTCTTT. Its translation is CASSLDRGWNTEAFF.

The J gene is TRBJ2-2, the V gene TRBV7-2, with no clear D. Germline assignment: CDR1 SGHTA and CDR2 FQGNSA. This CDR3 has 13 residues. The V end was cut by 4 bases, the J end by 1 base, with 4 bases between. The CDR3 is CASSSGNTGELFF. CDR3 in DNA: TGTGCCAGCAGCTCAGGGAACACCGGGGAGCTGTTTTTT. Based on the CDR3 plus reference TRBV7-2 and TRBJ2-2, the full variable domain is GAGVSQSPSNKVTEKGKDVELRCDPISGHTALYWYRQSLGQGLEFLIYFQGNSAPDKSGLPSDRFSAERTGGSVSTLTIQRTQQEDSAVYLCASSSGNTGELFFGEGSRLTVL.

This clone has only one observation. The rearrangement uses TRBV4-1 and TRBJ2-1, with 7 bases aligning to TRBD2. CDR3 length equals 16 residues. CDR1 and CDR2 (germline): MGHRA, YSYEKL. V lost 0 bases, J lost 2 bases, and 4 bases stayed unmatched. DNA of the CDR3: TGCGCCAGCAGCCAAGATTCCGGGGGGACCTACAATGAGCAGTTCTTC. As protein: CASSQDSGGTYNEQFF.

The chain couples TRBV7-9 to TRBJ1-3; D is possibly TRBD1 (6 bases). Germline-derived CDR1 and CDR2 are SEHNR and FQNEAQ (reference sequence). The CDR3 is made up of 15 amino acids. Trimming shortened V by 5 bases and J by 0 bases, and 11 bases separated the two germline ends. This CDR3 is CASSRDTFSGNTIYF. CDR3 DNA: TGTGCCAGCAGCCGGGACACCTTCTCTGGAAACACCATATATTTT.

This clone was seen a handful of times. This chain uses TRBV7-9 with TRBJ1-3; 7 positions match TRBD1. Per the germline V gene, CDR1 is SEHNR and CDR2 is FQNEAQ (reference sequence). V lost 5 bases to trimming and J lost 0 bases; unmatched junction nucleotides: 13. The length of the CDR3 is 18 residues. In nucleotides, the CDR3 is TGTGCCAGCAGCATATCCGGGACAGAGCTTAGCTCTGGAAACACCATATATTTT. Translating it yields CASSISGTELSSGNTIYF.

This clone qualifies as medium-sized. This chain joins TRBV7-2 and TRBJ1-5; 7 bases map to TRBD1. After removal of 1 base from V and 6 bases from J, the junction contained 6 bases not matched to a gene. Germline V lookup: CDR1 SGHTA, CDR2 FQGNSA. The CDR3 contains 15 residues. The chain's CDR3 is CASSLGRGFVQPQHF. CDR3 DNA: TGTGCCAGCAGCTTAGGCAGGGGGTTCGTTCAGCCCCAGCATTTT.

This sequence joins TRBV11-2 and TRBJ2-7, with TRBD2 matching 7 bases. The trim removed 0 bases at V and 2 bases at J, leaving 7 bases unmatched. The germline V gene encodes CDR1 SGHAT and CDR2 FQNNGV. The CDR3 extends over 16 amino acids. The CDR3 coding sequence is TGTGCCAGCAGCTTAGATGGGGGGGGGACCCCCTACGAGCAGTACTTC. This encodes CASSLDGGGTPYEQYF.

The chain uses TRBV2 and TRBJ1-2; no reliable D call. The CDR3 totals 13 residues. The ends were cut back, 1 base at V and 0 bases at J, with 3 bases in the middle. Germline V gene sequence: CDR1 SNHLY, CDR2 FYNNEI. CDR3: CASSEVANYGYTF. CDR3 DNA sequence: TGTGCCAGCAGTGAAGTGGCTAACTATGGCTACACCTTC.

This rearrangement joins TRBV2 to TRBJ2-7; tentatively, D is TRBD1 (6 bases). The germline V gene encodes CDR1 SNHLY and CDR2 FYNNEI. This CDR3 has 13 amino acids. Trimming removed 6 bases at V and 5 bases at J, with 14 bases between. CDR3: CASSLLQGNEQYF. The CDR3 region has the DNA TGTGCCAGCAGCCTACTGCAGGGGAACGAGCAGTACTTC.

The chain joins TRBV10-3 to TRBJ2-7, with D possibly matching TRBD1 (6 bases). The V gene's germline CDR1 is ENHRY and CDR2 SYGVKD. V lost 7 bases, J lost 1 base, and 14 bases lay in between. The CDR3 runs 14 residues. The CDR3 nucleotides read TGTGCCATCAAGGAGGACAGTCATTCCTACGAGCAGTACTTC. As protein: CAIKEDSHSYEQYF.

The rearrangement uses TRBV6-5 and TRBJ1-1, with 7 bases lining up with TRBD1. Germline V gene sequence: CDR1 MNHEY, CDR2 SVGAGI. CDR3 length: 15 residues. Losses at the gene ends were 5 bases for V and 0 bases for J; bases not matched to a gene: 6. Written as DNA, the CDR3 is TGTGCCAGCAGTCCATGGGACAGCATGAACACTGAAGCTTTCTTT. This translates into CASSPWDSMNTEAFF.

A few counts support this clone. The chain links TRBV4-2 to TRBJ1-6; 7 bases match TRBD1. This CDR3 spans 17 amino acids. Germline V gene lookup returns CDR1 LGHNA and CDR2 YNFKEQ. V shed 3 bases, J shed 9 bases, and the junction held 14 bases outside the gene matches. The CDR3 region has the DNA TGTGCCAGCAGCCACCCGGACAGGAACTATATTGCTTCACCCCTCCACTTT. This sequence encodes CASSHPDRNYIASPLHF.

This rearrangement joins TRBV5-1 to TRBJ1-1; the D is unclear. This CDR3 is 12 amino acids long. V was clipped by 1 base and J by 4 bases, with 5 bases between them. CDR1 is SGHRS, CDR2 YFSETQ, per germline. The chain's CDR3 is CASSLPGTEAFF. As DNA, the CDR3 is TGCGCCAGCAGCTTGCCAGGCACTGAAGCTTTCTTT.

There are a few counts of this clone. The V and J genes are TRBV7-2 and TRBJ2-5; 10 bases are a match to TRBD1. V lost 1 base to trimming and J lost 2 bases; unmatched junction nucleotides: 4. CDR3 size: 16 residues. Germline V gene sequence: CDR1 SGHTA, CDR2 FQGNSA. The CDR3 sequence is CASSLGGGQGQETQYF. CDR3 nucleotide sequence: TGTGCCAGCAGCTTAGGGGGGGGACAGGGGCAAGAGACCCAGTACTTC.

The genes are TRBV18 and TRBJ1-3; a possible D gene is TRBD1 (5 bases). The CDR3 has 16 residues. CDR1 is KGHSH, CDR2 LQKENI, per germline. V was pared by 4 bases and J by 0 bases, with 13 bases between. CDR3 region: CASSQGTVNSGNTIYF. The CDR3 region has the DNA TGTGCCAGCTCACAAGGGACGGTCAACTCTGGAAACACCATATATTTT.

V usage is TRBV5-6 and J usage is TRBJ2-7; a weak D match, TRBD1 (6 bases). V lost 2 bases and J 2 bases, leaving 14 bases between the germline ends. This CDR3 has 15 amino acids. From germline, CDR1 is SGHDT and CDR2 YYEEEE. The CDR3 protein is CASSFSLTGTYEQYF. CDR3 sequence (DNA): TGTGCCAGCAGCTTTTCGCTGACAGGAACCTACGAGCAGTACTTC.